Listed below are T cell receptor beta chains from one sample, sequenced in a study of cytomegalovirus exposure and HLA in healthy donors. TCRdb's copy holds only in-frame clones and misses some; the assay was immunoSEQ multiplex PCR. The table lists 21,000 or so clones, about 97% of them singletons, with 10% in the top ten. Sequencing input: PBMCs. The origin of the receptors is a man aged 30-40 years in good health and CMV-seropositive. The CDR3 runs from the conserved cysteine through the conserved F or W. Fields, in order: V gene, D gene, J gene, clone size, CDR3 protein, CDR3 DNA. D genes are given only for firm matches. Some rows have no size entry. The others give once, few or many, or a class for an expanded clone.

v_gene: TRBV6-1; d_gene: TRBD1; j_gene: TRBJ2-7; abundance: -; CDR3aa: CASSTLTGSYEQYF; CDR3nt: TGTGCCAGCAGTACCTTGACAGGGTCCTACGAGCAGTACTTC
v_gene: TRBV4-3; d_gene: -; j_gene: TRBJ1-5; abundance: -; CDR3aa: CASSQGSGNGDQPQHF; CDR3nt: TGCGCCAGCAGCCAAGGATCAGGGAATGGGGATCAGCCCCAGCATTTT
v_gene: TRBV28; d_gene: -; j_gene: TRBJ2-1; abundance: once; CDR3aa: CASSLFGGGMANEQFF; CDR3nt: TGTGCCAGCAGTTTATTCGGGGGTGGGATGGCCAACGAGCAGTTCTTC
v_gene: TRBV11-2; d_gene: -; j_gene: TRBJ1-1; abundance: -; CDR3aa: CASEQGPEAFF; CDR3nt: TGTGCCAGCGAGCAGGGCCCTGAAGCTTTCTTT
v_gene: TRBV29-1; d_gene: -; j_gene: TRBJ2-5; abundance: once; CDR3aa: CSAGVWTTQETQYF; CDR3nt: TGCAGCGCTGGAGTTTGGACTACCCAAGAGACCCAGTACTTC
v_gene: TRBV11-1; d_gene: TRBD1; j_gene: TRBJ1-4; abundance: once; CDR3aa: CASSSQQGTNEKLFF; CDR3nt: TGTGCCAGCAGCTCTCAACAGGGGACTAATGAAAAACTGTTTTTT
v_gene: TRBV19; d_gene: TRBD2; j_gene: TRBJ2-2; abundance: -; CDR3aa: CASSWGLAGPNTGELFF; CDR3nt: TGTGCCAGTAGTTGGGGACTAGCGGGACCGAACACCGGGGAGCTGTTTTTT
v_gene: TRBV28; d_gene: -; j_gene: TRBJ1-5; abundance: -; CDR3aa: CASSQGGARGQPQHF; CDR3nt: TGTGCCAGCAGCCAAGGGGGGGCCAGGGGTCAGCCCCAGCATTTT
v_gene: TRBV19; d_gene: -; j_gene: TRBJ2-7; abundance: -; CDR3aa: CASSVQAFYEQYF; CDR3nt: TGTGCCAGTTCCGTACAGGCCTTCTACGAGCAGTACTTC
v_gene: TRBV9; d_gene: TRBD2; j_gene: TRBJ2-2; abundance: -; CDR3aa: CASSVASGRNTGELFF; CDR3nt: TGTGCCAGCAGCGTAGCTAGCGGGAGGAACACCGGGGAGCTGTTTTTT
v_gene: TRBV6-5; d_gene: -; j_gene: TRBJ2-2; abundance: -; CDR3aa: CASSTDRNTGELFF; CDR3nt: TGTGCCAGCAGTACGGACAGGAACACCGGGGAGCTGTTTTTT
v_gene: TRBV30; d_gene: -; j_gene: TRBJ1-5; abundance: -; CDR3aa: CAWNGEGNQPQHF; CDR3nt: TGTGCCTGGAACGGGGAGGGGAATCAGCCCCAGCATTTT
v_gene: TRBV18; d_gene: -; j_gene: TRBJ1-1; abundance: -; CDR3aa: CASSQKRPGSNTEAFF; CDR3nt: TGTGCCAGCTCGCAGAAGCGGCCGGGGAGCAACACTGAAGCTTTCTTT
v_gene: TRBV5-6; d_gene: TRBD2; j_gene: TRBJ2-3; abundance: once; CDR3aa: CASSLVPSGGSTDTQYF; CDR3nt: TGTGCCAGCAGCTTGGTCCCTAGCGGAGGAAGCACAGATACGCAGTATTTT
v_gene: TRBV28; d_gene: -; j_gene: TRBJ2-6; abundance: -; CDR3aa: CASSYSLSGGSGANVLTF; CDR3nt: TGTGCCAGCAGTTATTCTCTATCTGGGGGCAGTGGGGCCAACGTCCTGACTTTC
v_gene: TRBV7-2; d_gene: -; j_gene: TRBJ2-7; abundance: -; CDR3aa: CASRDGSAPVYEQYF; CDR3nt: TGTGCCAGCAGGGACGGGAGCGCTCCTGTCTACGAGCAGTACTTC
v_gene: TRBV11-2; d_gene: TRBD2; j_gene: TRBJ2-1; abundance: -; CDR3aa: CASSPRLAKSYNEQFF; CDR3nt: TGTGCCAGCAGCCCGAGACTAGCGAAGTCCTACAATGAGCAGTTCTTC
v_gene: TRBV30; d_gene: TRBD1; j_gene: TRBJ2-7; abundance: -; CDR3aa: CAWRRGQGSEQYF; CDR3nt: TGTGCCTGGAGGCGGGGACAGGGGAGCGAGCAGTACTTC
v_gene: TRBV11-2; d_gene: -; j_gene: TRBJ1-1; abundance: once; CDR3aa: CASSFYPLNTEAFF; CDR3nt: TGTGCCAGCAGCTTTTATCCACTTAACACTGAAGCTTTCTTT
v_gene: TRBV27; d_gene: TRBD1; j_gene: TRBJ2-7; abundance: once; CDR3aa: CASSLAGTGGYEQYF; CDR3nt: TGTGCCAGCAGTCTCGCCGGGACAGGGGGATACGAGCAGTACTTC
v_gene: TRBV27; d_gene: -; j_gene: TRBJ2-3; abundance: -; CDR3aa: CASRPGPGPQYF; CDR3nt: TGTGCCAGCAGACCTGGCCCAGGGCCGCAGTATTTT
v_gene: TRBV4-3; d_gene: TRBD2; j_gene: TRBJ2-7; abundance: -; CDR3aa: CASSPTSGGSYEQYF; CDR3nt: TGCGCCAGCAGCCCGACTAGCGGGGGCTCCTACGAGCAGTACTTC
v_gene: TRBV6-5; d_gene: TRBD1; j_gene: TRBJ2-5; abundance: -; CDR3aa: CASSSGQGGETQYF; CDR3nt: TGTGCCAGCAGTTCCGGACAGGGGGGGGAGACCCAGTACTTC
v_gene: TRBV4-1; d_gene: -; j_gene: TRBJ1-5; abundance: -; CDR3aa: CASSQDRGTTHSNQPQHF; CDR3nt: TGCGCCAGCAGCCAAGATCGAGGGACAACCCATAGCAATCAGCCCCAGCATTTT
v_gene: TRBV5-1; d_gene: -; j_gene: TRBJ2-7; abundance: -; CDR3aa: CASSLAWGREQYF; CDR3nt: TGCGCCAGCAGCTTGGCCTGGGGGCGCGAGCAGTACTTC
v_gene: TRBV2; d_gene: -; j_gene: TRBJ1-5; abundance: once; CDR3aa: CASSAQPNQPQHF; CDR3nt: TGTGCCAGCAGTGCACAGCCCAATCAGCCCCAGCATTTT
v_gene: TRBV18; d_gene: TRBD1; j_gene: TRBJ2-3; abundance: -; CDR3aa: CASSPRTGFTDTQYF; CDR3nt: TGTGCCAGCTCACCGAGGACAGGGTTTACAGATACGCAGTATTTT
v_gene: TRBV6-4; d_gene: -; j_gene: TRBJ2-7; abundance: -; CDR3aa: CASSGQGGTYEQYF; CDR3nt: TGTGCCAGCAGTGGCCAGGGAGGCACCTACGAGCAGTACTTC
v_gene: TRBV15; d_gene: TRBD2; j_gene: TRBJ2-7; abundance: -; CDR3aa: CATSREGLAGSYEQYF; CDR3nt: TGTGCCACCAGCAGAGAGGGACTAGCGGGTTCCTACGAGCAGTACTTC
v_gene: TRBV18; d_gene: -; j_gene: TRBJ2-1; abundance: -; CDR3aa: CASSPIGVLPGGNNEQFF; CDR3nt: TGTGCCAGCTCACCAATAGGCGTTCTCCCCGGGGGTAATAATGAGCAGTTCTTC
v_gene: TRBV5-1; d_gene: TRBD2; j_gene: TRBJ2-7; abundance: -; CDR3aa: CASSLASGSVPYEQYF; CDR3nt: TGCGCCAGCAGCTTGGCGAGCGGGAGCGTCCCCTACGAGCAGTACTTC
v_gene: TRBV6-1; d_gene: TRBD1; j_gene: TRBJ1-3; abundance: -; CDR3aa: CASSGAGTGARNTIYF; CDR3nt: TGTGCCAGCAGTGGCGCCGGGACAGGGGCAAGAAACACCATATATTTT
v_gene: TRBV30; d_gene: -; j_gene: TRBJ1-5; abundance: -; CDR3aa: CAWSVGGNQPQHF; CDR3nt: TGTGCCTGGAGTGTAGGGGGCAATCAGCCCCAGCATTTT
v_gene: TRBV5-8; d_gene: TRBD1; j_gene: TRBJ2-5; abundance: -; CDR3aa: CASSLLTGTEETQYF; CDR3nt: TGTGCCAGCAGCTTGCTGACGGGGACAGAAGAGACCCAGTACTTC
v_gene: TRBV27; d_gene: -; j_gene: TRBJ2-7; abundance: -; CDR3aa: CASSLSAGTPSYEQYF; CDR3nt: TGTGCCAGCAGTTTATCGGCCGGGACACCCTCCTACGAGCAGTACTTC
v_gene: TRBV11-2; d_gene: TRBD2; j_gene: TRBJ2-7; abundance: -; CDR3aa: CATSRLRTSGDWDF; CDR3nt: TGTGCCACCTCTAGGCTGCGGACTAGCGGGGATTGGGACTTC
v_gene: TRBV5-1; d_gene: -; j_gene: TRBJ2-1; abundance: -; CDR3aa: CASALEQGRNNEQFF; CDR3nt: TGCGCCAGCGCCCTCGAACAGGGGAGGAACAATGAGCAGTTCTTC
v_gene: TRBV9; d_gene: TRBD2; j_gene: TRBJ2-7; abundance: -; CDR3aa: CASSVGGRGTYEQYF; CDR3nt: TGTGCCAGCAGCGTAGGCGGGAGAGGGACCTACGAGCAGTACTTC
v_gene: TRBV11-3; d_gene: TRBD1; j_gene: TRBJ2-2; abundance: -; CDR3aa: CASSPDRGNTGELFF; CDR3nt: TGTGCCAGCAGCCCTGACAGGGGGAACACCGGGGAGCTGTTTTTT
v_gene: TRBV15; d_gene: -; j_gene: TRBJ2-5; abundance: once; CDR3aa: CATIPGAGRGETQYF; CDR3nt: TGTGCCACCATCCCCGGGGCGGGGAGAGGGGAGACCCAGTACTTC
v_gene: TRBV27; d_gene: TRBD1; j_gene: TRBJ2-2; abundance: once; CDR3aa: CASSLMTGFSTGELFF; CDR3nt: TGTGCCAGCAGTCTCATGACAGGGTTCAGCACCGGGGAGCTGTTTTTT
v_gene: TRBV9; d_gene: TRBD1; j_gene: TRBJ1-1; abundance: -; CDR3aa: CASSVSDRGQDAFF; CDR3nt: TGTGCCAGCAGCGTCTCTGACAGGGGGCAGGACGCTTTCTTT
v_gene: TRBV18; d_gene: TRBD1; j_gene: TRBJ2-7; abundance: once; CDR3aa: CASSPPGQGTYEQYF; CDR3nt: TGTGCCAGCTCACCACCGGGACAGGGAACCTACGAGCAGTACTTC
v_gene: TRBV6-1; d_gene: TRBD2; j_gene: TRBJ2-1; abundance: -; CDR3aa: CASSALTSGKYNEQFF; CDR3nt: TGTGCCAGCAGTGCTCTTACTAGCGGGAAATACAATGAGCAGTTCTTC
v_gene: TRBV27; d_gene: TRBD2; j_gene: TRBJ2-1; abundance: -; CDR3aa: CASRASGSNEQFF; CDR3nt: TGTGCCAGCAGGGCTAGCGGGAGTAATGAGCAGTTCTTC
v_gene: TRBV7-2; d_gene: TRBD1; j_gene: TRBJ2-2; abundance: -; CDR3aa: CASIDRGVNTGELFF; CDR3nt: TGTGCCAGCATCGACAGGGGAGTGAACACCGGGGAGCTGTTTTTT
v_gene: TRBV6-1; d_gene: -; j_gene: TRBJ2-7; abundance: -; CDR3aa: CASSGQPDAYEQYF; CDR3nt: TGTGCCAGCAGTGGACAGCCCGACGCCTACGAGCAGTACTTC
v_gene: TRBV5-1; d_gene: -; j_gene: TRBJ1-1; abundance: -; CDR3aa: CASSLKVATGGTEAFF; CDR3nt: TGCGCCAGCAGCTTGAAGGTTGCGACCGGGGGCACTGAAGCTTTCTTT
v_gene: TRBV29-1; d_gene: -; j_gene: TRBJ2-1; abundance: -; CDR3aa: CSWGPGPNEQFF; CDR3nt: TGCAGCTGGGGGCCCGGCCCGAATGAGCAGTTCTTC
v_gene: TRBV13; d_gene: -; j_gene: TRBJ2-3; abundance: medium-sized; CDR3aa: CASSPDSTRTQYF; CDR3nt: TGTGCCAGCAGCCCGGACAGTACACGTACGCAGTATTTT
v_gene: TRBV28; d_gene: -; j_gene: TRBJ1-1; abundance: -; CDR3aa: CASSELVTAGEAFF; CDR3nt: TGTGCCAGCAGTGAGCTGGTGACAGCTGGAGAAGCTTTCTTT
v_gene: TRBV18; d_gene: TRBD1; j_gene: TRBJ1-5; abundance: -; CDR3aa: CASSRGQATQPQHF; CDR3nt: TGTGCCAGCTCACGTGGACAGGCAACTCAGCCCCAGCATTTT
v_gene: TRBV28; d_gene: TRBD2; j_gene: TRBJ2-1; abundance: once; CDR3aa: CASSSYWGSGSSTYNEQFF; CDR3nt: TGTGCCAGCAGTTCCTACTGGGGTAGCGGGAGCTCTACCTACAATGAGCAGTTCTTC
v_gene: TRBV29-1; d_gene: TRBD1; j_gene: TRBJ2-3; abundance: -; CDR3aa: CSIRDRGTDTQYF; CDR3nt: TGCAGCATCCGGGACAGGGGCACAGATACGCAGTATTTT
v_gene: TRBV7-2; d_gene: -; j_gene: TRBJ2-7; abundance: -; CDR3aa: CASSLGAGRAYEQYF; CDR3nt: TGTGCCAGCAGCCTAGGGGCCGGGAGAGCCTACGAGCAGTACTTC
v_gene: TRBV19; d_gene: TRBD1; j_gene: TRBJ1-2; abundance: -; CDR3aa: CASSTGQGIGHGYTF; CDR3nt: TGTGCCAGTAGTACCGGACAGGGAATAGGACATGGCTACACCTTC
v_gene: TRBV5-4; d_gene: TRBD1; j_gene: TRBJ1-2; abundance: -; CDR3aa: CASSLEIGRGDYGYTF; CDR3nt: TGTGCCAGCAGCTTGGAAATAGGCAGGGGGGACTATGGCTACACCTTC
v_gene: TRBV28; d_gene: -; j_gene: TRBJ1-2; abundance: -; CDR3aa: CASSFLQWAGYTF; CDR3nt: TGTGCCAGCAGTTTCCTACAATGGGCTGGCTACACCTTC
v_gene: TRBV5-1; d_gene: -; j_gene: TRBJ1-2; abundance: -; CDR3aa: CASSLVEGGPRYTF; CDR3nt: TGCGCCAGCAGCTTAGTAGAGGGAGGGCCCCGCTACACCTTC